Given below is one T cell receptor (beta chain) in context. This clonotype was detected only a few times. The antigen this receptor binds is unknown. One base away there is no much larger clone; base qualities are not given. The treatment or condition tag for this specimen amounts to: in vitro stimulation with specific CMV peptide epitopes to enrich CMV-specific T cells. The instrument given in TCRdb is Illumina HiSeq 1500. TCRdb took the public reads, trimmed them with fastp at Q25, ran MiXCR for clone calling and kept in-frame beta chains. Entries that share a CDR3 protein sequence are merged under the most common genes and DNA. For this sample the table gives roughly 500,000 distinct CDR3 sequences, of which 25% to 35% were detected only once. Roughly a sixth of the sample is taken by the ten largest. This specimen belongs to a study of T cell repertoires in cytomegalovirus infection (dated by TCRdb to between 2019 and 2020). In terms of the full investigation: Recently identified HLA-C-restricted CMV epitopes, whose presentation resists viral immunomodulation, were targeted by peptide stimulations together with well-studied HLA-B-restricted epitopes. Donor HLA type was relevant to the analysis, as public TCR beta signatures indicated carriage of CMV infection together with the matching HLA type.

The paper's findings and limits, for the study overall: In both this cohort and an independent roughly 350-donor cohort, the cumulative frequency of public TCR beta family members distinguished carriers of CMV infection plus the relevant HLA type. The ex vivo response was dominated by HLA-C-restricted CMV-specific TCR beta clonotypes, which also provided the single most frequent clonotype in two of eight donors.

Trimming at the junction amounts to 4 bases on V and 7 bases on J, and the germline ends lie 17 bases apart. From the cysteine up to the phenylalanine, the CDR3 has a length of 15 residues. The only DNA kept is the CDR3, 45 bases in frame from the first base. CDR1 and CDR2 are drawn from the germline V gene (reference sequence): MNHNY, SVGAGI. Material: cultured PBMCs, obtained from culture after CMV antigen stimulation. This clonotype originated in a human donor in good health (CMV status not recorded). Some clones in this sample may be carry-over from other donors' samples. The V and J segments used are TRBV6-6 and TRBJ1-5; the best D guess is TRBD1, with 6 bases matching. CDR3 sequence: CASSSNQGTGQPQHF. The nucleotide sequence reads TGTGCCAGCAGTTCTAACCAGGGGACGGGGCAGCCCCAGCATTTT.